This entry lists 24 T cell receptor beta chains sequenced from one sample in a study of T-cell memory formation after mild COVID-19. Via MiXCR, TCRdb re-called the 5' RACE reads, giving one row per CDR3 protein. Of about 110,000 distinct CDR3 sequences listed, roughly a sixth are singletons. Sequenced material: PBMCs or a T cell subset sorted from them (not recorded which). Every receptor here comes from a man aged 18-30 years who had mild COVID-19 (a few samples of this study predate the infection). Cell type and time point are not known.

In its sample, this clonotype was seen a few times. The chain recombines TRBV12-3 or TRBV12-4 with TRBJ2-2; D might be TRBD2 (5 bases). Trimming removed 8 bases from V and 7 bases from J, with 8 bases in between. The CDR3 extends over 11 amino acids. The CDR3 sequence: CASRGLGELFF. The DNA for the CDR3 is TGTGCCAGCCGGGGTCTCGGGGAGCTGTTTTTT.

In its sample, this clonotype was seen a few times. The chain has TRBV20-1 and TRBJ2-3, with 8 bases identical to TRBD2. Germline V gene data show CDR1 as DFQATT and CDR2 as SNEGSKA (reference sequence). Trimming removed 1 base from V and 8 bases from J; junction bases left unmatched: 5. There are 13 residues in the CDR3. The CDR3 region has the DNA TGCAGTGCTAGAGTAGCGGGGACGGCTACGCAGTATTTT. Translated, it gives CSARVAGTATQYF.

The chain carries TRBV14 and TRBJ2-1; 8 bases are shared with TRBD1. The CDR3 length is 15 residues. V dropped 6 bases and J dropped 5; count of bases not matched to a gene: 9. Per germline, CDR1 SGHDN and CDR2 FVKESK. The DNA for the CDR3 is TGTGCCAGCAGATCTCCCGGGACAGGCAACAATGAGCAGTTCTTC. Translated, it gives CASRSPGTGNNEQFF.

The chain couples TRBV6-5 to TRBJ1-2, with a weak D call TRBD1 (5 bases). Germline V gene sequence: CDR1 MNHEY, CDR2 SVGAGI. This CDR3 has 15 residues. V was clipped by 0 bases and J by 4 bases, with 12 bases between them. The DNA for the CDR3 is TGTGCCAGCAGTTACTCTAGGGGAATCGGCTATGGCTACACCTTC. Amino acids: CASSYSRGIGYGYTF.

V is TRBV6-2 or TRBV6-3 and J is TRBJ2-5; 9 positions match TRBD2. The CDR3 has 17 amino acids. Germline V gene sequence: CDR1 MNHEY, CDR2 SVGEGT. Trimming took 2 bases from V and 0 from J; bases not matched to a gene: 7. This CDR3 reads CASSYRGLAGNQETQYF. The CDR3 DNA sequence: TGTGCCAGCAGTTACCGTGGGCTAGCGGGGAACCAAGAGACCCAGTACTTC.

The chain recombines TRBV6-5 with TRBJ2-5, with a weak D call TRBD2 (6 bases). CDR1 is MNHEY and CDR2 is SVGAGI in the germline V gene. Trimming stripped 0 bases from V and 5 bases from J, with 19 bases between. CDR3 length: 17 residues. The CDR3 DNA sequence: TGTGCCAGCAGTTACTCGACCGGGCGGGGCCCCCATGAGACCCAGTACTTC. It codes for CASSYSTGRGPHETQYF.

This rearrangement joins TRBV5-1 to TRBJ2-1; TRBD2 matches at 8 bases. The CDR3 extends over 16 amino acids. Germline values: CDR1 SGHRS, CDR2 YFSETQ. The ends lost 4 bases at V and 3 bases at J; junction bases unmatched: 9. The CDR3 reads CASSGDGGDLYNEQFF. The CDR3 region has the DNA TGCGCCAGCAGCGGAGACGGGGGGGATCTCTACAATGAGCAGTTCTTC.

This clonotype came up many times. The CDR3 region is CASSPDGRYNEQFF. DNA for the CDR3: TGTGCCAGCAGTCCGGACGGGCGATACAATGAGCAGTTCTTC. The chain recombines TRBV12-3 or TRBV12-4 with TRBJ2-1; D not resolved. Trimming pared 5 bases from V and 4 bases from J, leaving 12 bases between. There are 14 residues in the CDR3.

In its sample, this clonotype was seen a few times. This chain uses TRBV7-3 with TRBJ2-2; D is uncertain. The germline gives CDR1 SGHTA, CDR2 FQGTGA. This CDR3 has 13 amino acids. Trimming shortened V by 6 bases and J by 10 bases, and 15 bases separated the two germline ends. CDR3 DNA sequence: TGTGCCAGCAGTAAGAAAACCGAGACGGAGCTGTTTTTT. Translated, it gives CASSKKTETELFF.

This clonotype turned up a few times. In nucleotides, the CDR3 is TGCGCCAGCAGCTCACTACCGGCTAGCGGGAACAATGAGCAGTTCTTC. Residues: CASSSLPASGNNEQFF. The rearrangement joins TRBV5-1 to TRBJ2-1; 9 bases agree with TRBD2. Looked up from germline, CDR1 is SGHRS and CDR2 is YFSETQ. The CDR3 consists of 16 residues. Trimming at V came to 3 bases and at J to 5 bases, leaving 9 bases not matched to a gene.

The rearrangement links TRBV11-1 to TRBJ1-1; no reliable D call. V lost 4 bases to trimming and J lost 1 base, with 22 bases between them. Germline lookup yields CDR1 SGHAT and CDR2 FQDESV (reference sequence). The CDR3 has 18 amino acids. The CDR3 is CASSSSGYQGPPNTEAFF. DNA of the CDR3: TGTGCCAGCAGCTCATCGGGCTACCAAGGTCCCCCGAACACTGAAGCTTTCTTT.

This clonotype turned up a few times. V and J are TRBV18 and TRBJ1-2; D is uncertain. CDR1 and CDR2 from the germline V gene are KGHSH and LQKENI. V was trimmed by 6 bases and J by 4 bases, leaving 18 bases between them. The CDR3 spans 15 residues. Written as DNA, the CDR3 is TGTGCCAGCTCGTGGGATGGTTCTTCATCCTATGGCTACACCTTC. This encodes CASSWDGSSSYGYTF.

The chain links TRBV7-2 to TRBJ2-2; 11 bases align to TRBD1. V lost 5 bases and J lost 4; bases outside the gene matches: 6. CDR1 and CDR2 from the germline V gene are SGHTA and FQGNSA. The CDR3 is 16 residues long. The CDR3 loop reads CASSPRTGGPTGELFF. The CDR3 DNA reads TGTGCCAGCAGCCCCCGGACAGGGGGCCCCACCGGGGAGCTGTTTTTT. Full variable domain (remainder filled in from reference TRBV7-2 and TRBJ2-2): GAGVSQSPSNKVTEKGKDVELRCDPISGHTALYWYRQSLGQGLEFLIYFQGNSAPDKSGLPSDRFSAERTGGSVSTLTIQRTQQEDSAVYLCASSPRTGGPTGELFFGEGSRLTVL.

In its sample, this clonotype was seen many times. V and J are TRBV20-1 and TRBJ1-3; D remains unclear. Trimming removed 5 bases from V and 4 bases from J, with 9 bases in between. The CDR3 extends over 12 amino acids. Germline V gives CDR1 DFQATT, CDR2 SNEGSKA (reference sequence). DNA for the CDR3: TGCAGTGCTGCTGGGCCCGGAAACACCATATATTTT. Translation gives CSAAGPGNTIYF.

This clonotype was observed a few times. The genes are TRBV20-1 and TRBJ2-2; D is ambiguous. The V end was cut by 2 bases, the J end by 3 bases, with 4 bases between. Germline CDR1 DFQATT, CDR2 SNEGSKA (reference sequence). There are 12 residues in the CDR3. CDR3: CSARPHTGELFF. The CDR3 nucleotides read TGCAGTGCTAGACCTCACACCGGGGAGCTGTTTTTT.

This clonotype was detected ten times or more. The V gene is TRBV6-2 or TRBV6-3, the J gene TRBJ2-7; D not certain. Trimming removed 8 bases at V and 9 bases at J, with 14 bases between. Germline CDR1 reads MNHEY; CDR2 reads SVGEGT. The CDR3 has 11 residues. CDR3 in DNA: TGTGCCAGCGGAGACGGCGGCCGGCAGTACTTC. Encoded protein: CASGDGGRQYF.

This chain links TRBV12-3 or TRBV12-4 with TRBJ2-2; a weak D match, TRBD2 (5 bases). The germline V and J ends were trimmed by 5 bases and 8 bases, with 15 bases remaining between them. The CDR3 contains 14 residues. In DNA form, the CDR3 reads TGTGCCAGCAGTCCCCAGCGGCTCTTGGGGGAGCTGTTTTTT. As protein: CASSPQRLLGELFF.

This clonotype was detected only a few times. CDR3 bases: TGCAGTGCTAGATTTTATCCCAATGAGCAGTTCTTC. This gives the protein CSARFYPNEQFF. This chain joins TRBV20-1 and TRBJ2-1, with D unclear. Per the germline V gene, CDR1 is DFQATT and CDR2 is SNEGSKA (reference sequence). Trimming shortened V by 2 bases and J by 6 bases, and 8 bases separated the two germline ends. The CDR3 is 12 amino acids.

Only a few counts were recorded for this clonotype. This chain connects TRBV5-1 to TRBJ2-3; D gene uncertain. The germline V gene has CDR1 SGHRS and CDR2 YFSETQ. V was clipped by 1 base and J by 4 bases, with 4 bases between them. The CDR3 sequence is 12 residues long. CDR3: CASSLSSDTQYF. The CDR3, as DNA: TGCGCCAGCAGCTTGTCCTCAGATACGCAGTATTTT. The entire variable domain, with the rest obtained from reference TRBV5-1 and TRBJ2-3, is as follows: KAGVTQTPRYLIKTRGQQVTLSCSPISGHRSVSWYQQTPGQGLQFLFEYFSETQRNKGNFPGRFSGRQFSNSRSEMNVSTLELGDSALYLCASSLSSDTQYFGPGTRLTVL.

This clonotype was found many times. The rearrangement uses TRBV5-1 and TRBJ2-5; D uncertain. V was cut by 4 bases and J by 5 bases, with 9 bases left in between. In germline, CDR1 is SGHRS, CDR2 YFSETQ. CDR3 length: 12 amino acids. The CDR3 here is CASSLDRETQYF. The DNA for the CDR3 is TGCGCCAGCAGCCTGGACCGGGAGACCCAGTACTTC. The full variable domain, rest sourced from reference TRBV5-1 and TRBJ2-5, is KAGVTQTPRYLIKTRGQQVTLSCSPISGHRSVSWYQQTPGQGLQFLFEYFSETQRNKGNFPGRFSGRQFSNSRSEMNVSTLELGDSALYLCASSLDRETQYFGPGTRLLVL.

The genes are TRBV9 and TRBJ2-1; 7 bases map to TRBD2. CDR1 SGDLS and CDR2 YYNGEE come from the germline V gene. Losses at the gene ends were 4 bases for V and 0 bases for J; bases not matched to a gene: 4. The CDR3 runs to 15 residues. The CDR3 DNA is TGTGCCAGCAGCAGGGAGGGTAACTCCTACAATGAGCAGTTCTTC. Encoded protein: CASSREGNSYNEQFF.

J is TRBJ2-3 and V is TRBV6-5; unclear D gene. In germline, CDR1 is MNHEY, CDR2 SVGAGI. CDR3 length equals 13 residues. Trimming removed 5 bases at V and 1 base at J, with 7 bases between. The chain's CDR3 is CASSRPGTDTQYF. CDR3 in DNA: TGTGCCAGCAGTAGGCCCGGCACAGATACGCAGTATTTT.

The genes are TRBV5-6 and TRBJ1-4; D possibly corresponds to TRBD1 (5 bases). Germline lookup yields CDR1 SGHDT and CDR2 YYEEEE. This CDR3 is 16 amino acids long. V was pared by 2 bases and J by 4 bases, with 15 bases between. Here the CDR3 DNA reads TGTGCCAGCAGCTTATCCTCCAGGGCCGGTAATGAAAAACTGTTTTTT. Translating it yields CASSLSSRAGNEKLFF.

This clonotype was counted a few times. The V and J genes are TRBV18 and TRBJ2-7, with 7 bases aligning to TRBD1. This CDR3 spans 13 amino acids. The junction had 5 bases not matched to a gene; V was cut back by 8 bases and J by 1 base. Looked up from germline, CDR1 is KGHSH and CDR2 is LQKENI. The CDR3 loop reads CASRQGTSYEQYV. The CDR3 region has the DNA TGTGCCAGCCGACAGGGTACATCCTACGAGCAGTACGTC.